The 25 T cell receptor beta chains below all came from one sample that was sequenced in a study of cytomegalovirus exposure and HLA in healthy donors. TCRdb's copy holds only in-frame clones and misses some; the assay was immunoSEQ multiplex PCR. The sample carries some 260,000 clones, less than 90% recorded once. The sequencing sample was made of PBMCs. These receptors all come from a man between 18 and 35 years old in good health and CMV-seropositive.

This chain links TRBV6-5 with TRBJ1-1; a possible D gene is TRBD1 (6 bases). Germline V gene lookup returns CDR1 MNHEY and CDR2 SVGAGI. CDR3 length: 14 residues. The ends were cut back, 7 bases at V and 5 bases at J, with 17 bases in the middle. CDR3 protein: CASTPPGAKTEAFF. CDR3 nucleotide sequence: TGTGCCAGCACCCCCCCAGGGGCGAAAACTGAAGCTTTCTTT.

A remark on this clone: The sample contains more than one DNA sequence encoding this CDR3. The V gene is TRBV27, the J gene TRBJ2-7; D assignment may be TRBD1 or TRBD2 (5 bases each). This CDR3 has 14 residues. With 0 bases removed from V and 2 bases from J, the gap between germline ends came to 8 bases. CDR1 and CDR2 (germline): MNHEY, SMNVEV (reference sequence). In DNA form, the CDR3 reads TGTGCCAGCAGTTTATCGGGACCAACCTACGAGCAGTACTTC. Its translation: CASSLSGPTYEQYF.

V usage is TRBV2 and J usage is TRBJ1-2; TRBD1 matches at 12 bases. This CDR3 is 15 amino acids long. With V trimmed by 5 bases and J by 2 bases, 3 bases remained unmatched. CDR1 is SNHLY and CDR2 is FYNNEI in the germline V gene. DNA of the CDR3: TGTGCCAGCAGTCCGGGACAGGGGGCGAACTATGGCTACACCTTC. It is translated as CASSPGQGANYGYTF.

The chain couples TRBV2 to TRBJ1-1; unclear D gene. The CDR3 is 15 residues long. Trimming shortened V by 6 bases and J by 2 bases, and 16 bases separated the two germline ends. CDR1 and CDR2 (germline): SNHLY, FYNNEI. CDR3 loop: CASSGPGRVNTEAFF. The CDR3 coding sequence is TGTGCCAGCAGCGGGCCCGGCAGAGTCAACACTGAAGCTTTCTTT.

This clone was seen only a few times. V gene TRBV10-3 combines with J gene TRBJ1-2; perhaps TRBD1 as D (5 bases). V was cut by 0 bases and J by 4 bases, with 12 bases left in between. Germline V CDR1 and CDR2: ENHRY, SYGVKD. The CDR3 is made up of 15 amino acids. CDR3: CAISESTRGAYGYTF. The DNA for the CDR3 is TGTGCCATCAGTGAGTCGACTCGAGGGGCCTATGGCTACACCTTC.

The CDR3 spells CASSWTTYNEQFF. CDR3 bases: TGCGCCAGCAGCTGGACAACCTACAATGAGCAGTTCTTC. This chain links TRBV5-1 with TRBJ2-1, with a weak D call TRBD1 (5 bases). Germline V gene sequence: CDR1 SGHRS, CDR2 YFSETQ. Trimming removed 3 bases from V and 2 bases from J, with 6 bases in between. The CDR3 sequence is 13 residues long.

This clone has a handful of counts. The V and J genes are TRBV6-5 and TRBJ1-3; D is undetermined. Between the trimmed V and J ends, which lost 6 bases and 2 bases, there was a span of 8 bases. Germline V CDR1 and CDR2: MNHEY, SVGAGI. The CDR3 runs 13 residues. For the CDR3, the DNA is TGTGCCAGCAGACTCGGACCTGGAAACACCATATATTTT. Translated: CASRLGPGNTIYF.

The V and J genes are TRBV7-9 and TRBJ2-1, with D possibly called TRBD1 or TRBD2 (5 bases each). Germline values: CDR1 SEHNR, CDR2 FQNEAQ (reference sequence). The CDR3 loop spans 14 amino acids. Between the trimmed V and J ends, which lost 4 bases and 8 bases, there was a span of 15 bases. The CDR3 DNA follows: TGTGCCAGCAGCTCGGGACCGCCGGACGATGAGCAGTTCTTC. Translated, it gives CASSSGPPDDEQFF. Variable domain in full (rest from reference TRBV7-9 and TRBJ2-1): DTGVSQNPRHKITKRGQNVTFRCDPISEHNRLYWYRQTLGQGPEFLTYFQNEAQLEKSRLLSDRFSAERPKGSFSTLEIQRTEQGDSAMYLCASSSGPPDDEQFFGPGTRLTVL.

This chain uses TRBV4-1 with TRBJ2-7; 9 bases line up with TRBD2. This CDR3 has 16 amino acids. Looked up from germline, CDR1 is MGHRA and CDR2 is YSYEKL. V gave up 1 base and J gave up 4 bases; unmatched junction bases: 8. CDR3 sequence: CASSQGFSGSRYEQYF. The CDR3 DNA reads TGCGCCAGCAGCCAAGGGTTTAGCGGGAGCCGGTACGAGCAGTACTTC.

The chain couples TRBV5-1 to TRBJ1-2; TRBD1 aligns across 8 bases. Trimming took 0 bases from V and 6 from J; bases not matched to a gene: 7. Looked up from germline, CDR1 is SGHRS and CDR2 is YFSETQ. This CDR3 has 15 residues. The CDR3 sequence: CASSLAWAGGDGYTF. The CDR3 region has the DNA TGCGCCAGCAGCTTGGCCTGGGCAGGGGGCGATGGCTACACCTTC.

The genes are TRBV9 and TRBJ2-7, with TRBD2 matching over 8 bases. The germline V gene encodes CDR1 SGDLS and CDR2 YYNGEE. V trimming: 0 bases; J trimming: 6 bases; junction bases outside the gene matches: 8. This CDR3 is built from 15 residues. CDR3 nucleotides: TGTGCCAGCAGCGTAGTAGCGGGAATGTCCGCCGAGCAGTACTTC. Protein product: CASSVVAGMSAEQYF.

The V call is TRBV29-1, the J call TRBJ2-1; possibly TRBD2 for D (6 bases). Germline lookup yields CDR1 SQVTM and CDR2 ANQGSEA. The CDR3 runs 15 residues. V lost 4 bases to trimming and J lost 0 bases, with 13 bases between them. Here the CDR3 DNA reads TGCAGCGTTGGGGTAAGCGGGTTCTCCTACAATGAGCAGTTCTTC. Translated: CSVGVSGFSYNEQFF.

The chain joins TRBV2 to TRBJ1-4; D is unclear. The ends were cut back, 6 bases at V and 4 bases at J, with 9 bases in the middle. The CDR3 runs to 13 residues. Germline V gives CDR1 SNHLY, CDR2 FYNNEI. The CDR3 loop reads CASRPGVNEKLFF. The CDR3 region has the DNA TGTGCCAGCAGGCCTGGGGTTAATGAAAAACTGTTTTTT.

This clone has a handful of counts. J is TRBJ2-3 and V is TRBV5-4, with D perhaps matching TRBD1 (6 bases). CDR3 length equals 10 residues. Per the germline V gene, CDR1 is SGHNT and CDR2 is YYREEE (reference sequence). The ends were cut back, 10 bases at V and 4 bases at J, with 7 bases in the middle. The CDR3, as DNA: TGTGCCGAGGGGGCAGATACGCAGTATTTT. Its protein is CAEGADTQYF.

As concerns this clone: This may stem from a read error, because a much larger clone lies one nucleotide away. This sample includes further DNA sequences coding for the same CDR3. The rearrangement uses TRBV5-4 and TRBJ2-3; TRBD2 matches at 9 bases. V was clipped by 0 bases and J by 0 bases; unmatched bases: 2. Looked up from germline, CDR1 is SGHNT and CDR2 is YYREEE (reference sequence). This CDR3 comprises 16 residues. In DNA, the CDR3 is TGTGCCAGCAGCTTGGGGCTAGCGGGAAGCACAGATACGCAGTATTTT. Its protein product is CASSLGLAGSTDTQYF.

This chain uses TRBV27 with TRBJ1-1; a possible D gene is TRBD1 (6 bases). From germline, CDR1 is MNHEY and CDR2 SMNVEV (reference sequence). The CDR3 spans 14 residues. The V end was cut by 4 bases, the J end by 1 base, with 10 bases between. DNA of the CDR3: TGTGCCAGCAGTTATGGAGGGGGGAACACTGAAGCTTTCTTT. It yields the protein CASSYGGGNTEAFF.

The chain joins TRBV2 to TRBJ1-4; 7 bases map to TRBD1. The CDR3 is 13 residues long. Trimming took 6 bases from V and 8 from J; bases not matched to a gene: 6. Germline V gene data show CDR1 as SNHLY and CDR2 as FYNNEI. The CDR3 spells CASRGDSLEKLFF. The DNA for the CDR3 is TGTGCCAGCAGGGGGGACAGCTTAGAAAAACTGTTTTTT.

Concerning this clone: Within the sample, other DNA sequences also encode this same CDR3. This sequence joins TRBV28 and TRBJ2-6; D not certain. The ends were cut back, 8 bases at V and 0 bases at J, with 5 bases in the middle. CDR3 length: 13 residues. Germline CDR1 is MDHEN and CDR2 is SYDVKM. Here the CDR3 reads CASRISGANVLTF. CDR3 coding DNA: TGTGCCAGCCGGATCTCTGGGGCCAACGTCCTGACTTTC.

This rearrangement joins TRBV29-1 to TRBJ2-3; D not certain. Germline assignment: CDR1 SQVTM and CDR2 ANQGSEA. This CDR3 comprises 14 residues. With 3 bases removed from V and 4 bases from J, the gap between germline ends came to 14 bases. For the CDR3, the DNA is TGCAGCGTTGATCCGAACCGCCGAGCAGATACGCAGTATTTT. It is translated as CSVDPNRRADTQYF.

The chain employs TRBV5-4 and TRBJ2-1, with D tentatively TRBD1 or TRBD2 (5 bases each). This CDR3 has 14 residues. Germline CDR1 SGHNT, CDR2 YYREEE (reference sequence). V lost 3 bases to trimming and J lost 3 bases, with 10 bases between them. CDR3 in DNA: TGTGCCAGCAGCTCGTGGGACCGCTACAATGAGCAGTTCTTC. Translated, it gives CASSSWDRYNEQFF.

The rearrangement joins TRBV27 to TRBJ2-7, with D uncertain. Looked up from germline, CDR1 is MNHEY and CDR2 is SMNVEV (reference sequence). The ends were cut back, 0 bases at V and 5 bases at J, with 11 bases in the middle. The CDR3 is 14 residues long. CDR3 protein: CASSLSAGLNEQYF. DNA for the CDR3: TGTGCCAGCAGTTTATCCGCAGGCTTAAACGAGCAGTACTTC.

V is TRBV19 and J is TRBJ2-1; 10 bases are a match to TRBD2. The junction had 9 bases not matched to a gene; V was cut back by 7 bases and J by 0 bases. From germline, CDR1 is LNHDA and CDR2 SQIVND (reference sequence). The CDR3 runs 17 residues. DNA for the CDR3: TGTGCCAGTACCGCGACTAGCGGGTTCTCCTCCTACAATGAGCAGTTCTTC. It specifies CASTATSGFSSYNEQFF. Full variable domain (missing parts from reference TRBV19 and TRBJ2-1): DGGITQSPKYLFRKEGQNVTLSCEQNLNHDAMYWYRQDPGQGLRLIYYSQIVNDFQKGDIAEGYSVSREKKESFPLTVTSAQKNPTAFYLCASTATSGFSSYNEQFFGPGTRLTVL.

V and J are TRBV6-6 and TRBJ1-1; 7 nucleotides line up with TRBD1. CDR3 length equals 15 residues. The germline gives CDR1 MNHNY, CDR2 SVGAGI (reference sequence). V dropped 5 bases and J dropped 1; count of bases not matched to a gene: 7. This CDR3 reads CASSIQRTGNTEAFF. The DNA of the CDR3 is TGTGCCAGCAGTATTCAACGGACAGGGAACACTGAAGCTTTCTTT.

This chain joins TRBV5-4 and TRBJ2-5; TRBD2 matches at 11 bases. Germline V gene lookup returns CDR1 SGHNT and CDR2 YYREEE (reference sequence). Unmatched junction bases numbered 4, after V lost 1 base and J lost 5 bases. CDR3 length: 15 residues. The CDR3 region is CASSLRVAGGETQYF. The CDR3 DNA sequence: TGTGCCAGCAGCTTGAGAGTAGCGGGAGGGGAGACCCAGTACTTC.

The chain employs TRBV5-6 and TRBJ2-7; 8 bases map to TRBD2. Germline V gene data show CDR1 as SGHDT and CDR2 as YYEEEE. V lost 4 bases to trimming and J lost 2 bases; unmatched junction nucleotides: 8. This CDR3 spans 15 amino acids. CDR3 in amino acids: CASSPGGLTPYEQYF. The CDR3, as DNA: TGTGCCAGCAGCCCGGGGGGGCTAACCCCCTACGAGCAGTACTTC. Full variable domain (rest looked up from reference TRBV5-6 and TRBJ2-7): DAGVTQSPTHLIKTRGQQVTLRCSPKSGHDTVSWYQQALGQGPQFIFQYYEEEERQRGNFPDRFSGHQFPNYSSELNVNALLLGDSALYLCASSPGGLTPYEQYFGPGTRLTVT.